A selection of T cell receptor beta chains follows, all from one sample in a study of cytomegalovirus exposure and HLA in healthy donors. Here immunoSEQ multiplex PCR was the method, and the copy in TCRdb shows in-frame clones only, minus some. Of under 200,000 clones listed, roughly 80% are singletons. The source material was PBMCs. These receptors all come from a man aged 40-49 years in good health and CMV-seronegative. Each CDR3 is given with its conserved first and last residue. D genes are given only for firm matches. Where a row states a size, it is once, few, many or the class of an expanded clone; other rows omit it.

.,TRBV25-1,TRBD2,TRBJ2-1,TGTGCCAGCAGTCAAGCGGGAAGCTTGGATGAGCAGTTCTTC,CASSQAGSLDEQFF
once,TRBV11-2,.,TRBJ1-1,TGTGCCAGCAGCTTAGATAGCGGGTGGAGAGCTGAAGCTTTCTTT,CASSLDSGWRAEAFF
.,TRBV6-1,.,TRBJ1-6,TGTGCCAGCAGTGAAGCGCTAGCCAATTCACCCCTCCACTTT,CASSEALANSPLHF
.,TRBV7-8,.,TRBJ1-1,TGTGCCAGCAGCTTAGTTTCGGACACTGAAGCTTTCTTT,CASSLVSDTEAFF
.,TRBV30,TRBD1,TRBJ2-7,TGTGCCTGGAGTGAGGGAAAGGGGGCATACGAGCAGTACTTC,CAWSEGKGAYEQYF
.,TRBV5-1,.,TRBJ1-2,TGCGCCAGCAGCGTAACAGGTGGCTATGGCTACACCTTC,CASSVTGGYGYTF
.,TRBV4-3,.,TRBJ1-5,TGCGCCAGCAGCACCAGGGATTATAGCAATCAGCCCCAGCATTTT,CASSTRDYSNQPQHF
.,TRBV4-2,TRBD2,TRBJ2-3,TGTGCCAGCAGCCCCTTGACTAGCGGGGTTTCTAGCACAGATACGCAGTATTTT,CASSPLTSGVSSTDTQYF
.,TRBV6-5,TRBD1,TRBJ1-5,TGTGCCAGCAGCCCCGACAGGGGGACTCAGCCCCAGCATTTT,CASSPDRGTQPQHF
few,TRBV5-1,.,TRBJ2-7,TGCGCCAGCAGCTACGACACTTCCTACGAGCAGTACTTC,CASSYDTSYEQYF